This T cell receptor beta chain was documented in a study of T cell repertoires in cytomegalovirus infection. Overall study: CMV epitopes that were recently identified and HLA-C-restricted were used alongside well-studied HLA-B-restricted ones. CMV infection and matching HLA type were both indicated by public TCR beta signatures.

CDR3 length: 16 amino acids. Germline assignment: CDR1 SEHNR and CDR2 FQNEAQ (reference sequence). Trimming removed 5 bases from V and 2 bases from J; junction bases left unmatched: 7. TCRdb fed the reads into MiXCR, producing one record per CDR3 protein. The table has 150,000 or so distinct CDR3 sequences, 20% to 25% seen once. This clonotype was detected only a few times. As yet, its antigen is unknown. General study points: Adding up the frequency of public TCR beta families identified people who carried CMV plus the relevant HLA. The response measured ex vivo was dominated by TCR beta clonotypes (HLA-C-restricted and CMV-specific).

This chain connects TRBV7-9 to TRBJ2-7, with 12 bases lining up with TRBD1. The source material was CD8+ T cells from cultured PBMCs, sampled from culture after CMV antigen stimulation. This receptor was obtained from a human donor in good health (CMV status not recorded). Some clones in this sample may be carry-over from other donors' samples. As DNA, the CDR3 is TGTGCCAGCAGCCCTGGGACAGGGGGCTCCCCCTACGAGCAGTACTTC. Translation gives CASSPGTGGSPYEQYF. Full variable domain (outside the CDR3, taken from reference TRBV7-9 and TRBJ2-7): DTGVSQNPRHKITKRGQNVTFRCDPISEHNRLYWYRQTLGQGPEFLTYFQNEAQLEKSRLLSDRFSAERPKGSFSTLEIQRTEQGDSAMYLCASSPGTGGSPYEQYFGPGTRLTVT.